This T cell receptor beta chain was recovered during a study of CD8 T cells in ankylosing spondylitis. This clonotype was recorded many times. Its target is not known. Study-wide findings and caveats: The disease-linked clones had a CD8+ phenotype and low blood frequencies. A subset of motif variants has previously been described in the synovial fluid and blood of reactive arthritis.

TCRdb reprocessed the 5' RACE reads via MiXCR and lists one record per CDR3 protein. The sample carries about 240,000 distinct CDR3 sequences, 9.5% to 12% recorded once. This TCR derives from a male donor with ankylosing spondylitis or in good health (not recorded which). The material sequenced was blood, either unsorted or a sorted T cell fraction (not recorded which).

Here the CDR3 reads CSVGGGGNQPQHF. For the CDR3, the DNA is TGCAGCGTTGGGGGGGGCGGCAATCAGCCCCAGCATTTT. This chain joins TRBV29-1 and TRBJ1-5; D may be TRBD1 (6 bases). The CDR3 loop spans 13 amino acids. Germline loops: CDR1 SQVTM, CDR2 ANQGSEA. V dropped 4 bases and J dropped 2 bases, with 9 bases sitting between them.